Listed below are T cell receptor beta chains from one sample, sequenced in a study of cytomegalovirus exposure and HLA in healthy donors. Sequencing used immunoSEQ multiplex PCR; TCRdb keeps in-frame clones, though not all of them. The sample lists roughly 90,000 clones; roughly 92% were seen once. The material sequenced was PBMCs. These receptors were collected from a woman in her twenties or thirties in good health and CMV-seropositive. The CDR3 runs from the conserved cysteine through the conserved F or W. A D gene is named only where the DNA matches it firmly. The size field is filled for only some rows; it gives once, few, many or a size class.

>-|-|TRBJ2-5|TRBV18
TGTGCCAGCTCACCTCGTACTCTGATACAGGGAGAAGAGACCCAGTACTTC
CASSPRTLIQGEETQYF
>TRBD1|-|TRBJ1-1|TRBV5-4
TGTGCCAGCAGCCCACATGGTCCAGGGGGTCCGAACACTGAAGCTTTCTTT
CASSPHGPGGPNTEAFF
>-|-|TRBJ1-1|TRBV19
TGTGCCAGTAGTACCGGTCTGAACACTGAAGCTTTCTTT
CASSTGLNTEAFF
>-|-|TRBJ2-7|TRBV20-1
TGCAGTGTCGGGGGTGATTACGAGCAGTACTTC
CSVGGDYEQYF
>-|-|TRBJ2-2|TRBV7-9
TGTGCCAGCAGCTTATTCAAGAACACCGGGGAGCTGTTTTTT
CASSLFKNTGELFF
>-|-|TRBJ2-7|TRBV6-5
TGTGCCAGCAGTTACGCAGGGACAACCTACGAGCAGTACTTC
CASSYAGTTYEQYF
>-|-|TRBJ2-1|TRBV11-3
TGTGCCAGCAGCCCCCAGGGTTACGGGCAGTTCTTC
CASSPQGYGQFF
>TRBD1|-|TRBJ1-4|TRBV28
TGTGCCAGCAGTTTATGGGCCACAGGGGGCTCTGAAAAACTGTTTTTT
CASSLWATGGSEKLFF
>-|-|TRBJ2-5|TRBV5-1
TGCGCCAGCAGCCCAATCCAGGGGGGCAGAGAGACCCAGTACTTC
CASSPIQGGRETQYF
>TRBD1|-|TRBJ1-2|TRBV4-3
TGCGCCAGCAGCCAAGAAGGGAGTCAGGGGGGCTATGGCTACACCTTC
CASSQEGSQGGYGYTF
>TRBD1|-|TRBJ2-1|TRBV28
TGTGCCAGCAGTCCGACAGGGGTACGAGACAATGAGCAGTTCTTC
CASSPTGVRDNEQFF
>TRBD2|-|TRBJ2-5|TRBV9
TGTGCCAGCACCGAACTAGCGGGATCCTCAATGTACCACCAAGAGACCCAGTACTTC
CASTELAGSSMYHQETQYF
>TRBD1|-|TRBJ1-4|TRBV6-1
TGTGCCAGCGGGACAGGGGTCGGGAGTGAAAAACTGTTTTTT
CASGTGVGSEKLFF
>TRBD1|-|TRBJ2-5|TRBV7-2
TGTGCCAGCAGCTTAGGAGGGGGCAGGGAAGAGGCCCAGTACTTC
CASSLGGGREEAQYF
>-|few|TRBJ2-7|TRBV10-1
TGCGCCAGCAGTGAGTCGGGGGGCTACGAGCAGTACTTC
CASSESGGYEQYF
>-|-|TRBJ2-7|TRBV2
TGTGCCAGCAGACCATCCGGAGCTAGCGAGCAGTACTTC
CASRPSGASEQYF
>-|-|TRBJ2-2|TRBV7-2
TGTGCCAGCAGCTTGACAGGTGGGACCGGGGAGCTGTTTTTT
CASSLTGGTGELFF
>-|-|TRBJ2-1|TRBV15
TGTGCCACCAGCAGGGCCCCGGACTGGGCGGCTAACCCCGCGGAAGACAATGAGCAGTTCTTC
CATSRAPDWAANPAEDNEQFF
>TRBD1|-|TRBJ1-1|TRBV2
TGTGCCGGTCGACAGGGGATCGGCACTGAAGCTTTCTTT
CAGRQGIGTEAFF
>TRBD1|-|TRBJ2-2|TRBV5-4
TGTGCCAGCAGCTCCAGACAGGGGCGGAACACCGGGGAGCTGTTTTTT
CASSSRQGRNTGELFF
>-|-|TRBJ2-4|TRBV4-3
TGCGCCAGCAGCCAAGTCTGGGGTAGGGGCATTCAGTACTTC
CASSQVWGRGIQYF
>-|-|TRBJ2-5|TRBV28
TGTGCCAGCAACCTAGGACAGACCAAACAAGAGACCCAGTACTTC
CASNLGQTKQETQYF
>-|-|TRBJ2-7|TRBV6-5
TGTGCCAGCAGGAGGATGTTTCGTTCCTACGAGCAGTACTTC
CASRRMFRSYEQYF
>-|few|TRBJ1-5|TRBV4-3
TGCGCCAGCAGCCAAGATAGTAACAGACCTCATCAGCCCCAGCATTTT
CASSQDSNRPHQPQHF
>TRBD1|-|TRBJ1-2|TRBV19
TGTGCCAGTAGTATCGGGACAGGGCTAGGTGGCTACACCTTC
CASSIGTGLGGYTF
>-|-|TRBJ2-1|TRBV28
TGTGCCAGCAGTTACGGGATCTCTTTCAATGAGCAGTTCTTC
CASSYGISFNEQFF
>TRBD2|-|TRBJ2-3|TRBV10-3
TGTGCCATCAGTGAAAACCAGCGGGGCCCGGGGGATACGCAGTATTTT
CAISENQRGPGDTQYF
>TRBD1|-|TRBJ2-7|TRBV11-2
TGTGCCAGCACCCCGGACAGGGCTAAGGGTGAGCAGTACTTC
CASTPDRAKGEQYF
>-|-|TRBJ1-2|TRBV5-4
TGTGCCAGCAGCTCACCAGCTAACTATGGCTACACCTTC
CASSSPANYGYTF
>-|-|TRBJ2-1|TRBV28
TGTGCCAGCAGTTTTTGGCAGGCCCATGAGCAGTTCTTC
CASSFWQAHEQFF
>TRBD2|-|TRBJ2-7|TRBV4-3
TGCGCCAGCAGCCAAGATTCTAGCGGGAGAAGCTCCTACGAGCAGTACTTC
CASSQDSSGRSSYEQYF
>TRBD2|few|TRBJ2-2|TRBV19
TGTGCCAGCCAAGGACTAGGGTACGCCGGGGAGCTGTTTTTT
CASQGLGYAGELFF
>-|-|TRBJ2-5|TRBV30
TGTGCCTGGACGAATCAGGGGTTTCAAGAGACCCAGTACTTC
CAWTNQGFQETQYF
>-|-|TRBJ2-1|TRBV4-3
TGCGCCAGCAGCCAGAGTGCAGTAAACCGGGGCAATGAGCAGTTCTTC
CASSQSAVNRGNEQFF
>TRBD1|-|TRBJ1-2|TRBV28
TGTGCCAGCACCCGACAGGGGCGCCATGGCTACACCTTC
CASTRQGRHGYTF
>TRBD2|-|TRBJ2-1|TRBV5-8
TGTGCCAGCAGCGGGGGACTAGCGGCCTACAATGAGCAGTTCTTC
CASSGGLAAYNEQFF
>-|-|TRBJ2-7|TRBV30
TGTGCCTGGAGTGTCGGCGGGGCCGGGCAGTACTTC
CAWSVGGAGQYF
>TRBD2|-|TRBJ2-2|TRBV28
TGTGCCAGCAGACTAGCGGGTACCGGGGAGCTGTTTTTT
CASRLAGTGELFF
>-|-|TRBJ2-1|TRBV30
TGTGCCTGGGCTTTATGGAGCAATGAGCAGTTCTTC
CAWALWSNEQFF
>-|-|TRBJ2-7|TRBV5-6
TGTGCCAGCAGCGTGTGGGCCGCAAGCTCCTACGAGCAGTACTTC
CASSVWAASSYEQYF
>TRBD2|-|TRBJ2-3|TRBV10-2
TGCGCCAGCAGTGAGGCTAGCGGGAGTCGGGATACGCAGTATTTT
CASSEASGSRDTQYF
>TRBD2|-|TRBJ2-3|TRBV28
TGTGCCAGCAGTTTTCGGACTAGCCACAGGCAGTATTTT
CASSFRTSHRQYF
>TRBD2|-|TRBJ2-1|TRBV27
TGTGCCAGCAGTCAAAGACTAGCGGGAGGAAGCAATGAGCAGTTCTTC
CASSQRLAGGSNEQFF
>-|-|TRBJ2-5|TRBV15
TGTGCCACCAGCAGTCAGGGTCGGGAGACCCAGTACTTC
CATSSQGRETQYF
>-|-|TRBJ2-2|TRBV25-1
TGTGCCAGCAGTCAGGAAAACACCGGGGAGCTGTTTTTT
CASSQENTGELFF
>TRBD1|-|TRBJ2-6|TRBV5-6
TGTGCCAGCAGCCGGGACAGGGGGAGACCTGGGGCCAACGTCCTGACTTTC
CASSRDRGRPGANVLTF
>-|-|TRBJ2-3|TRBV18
TGTGCCAGCTCACCGTCGAGGGTAACAGATACGCAGTATTTT
CASSPSRVTDTQYF
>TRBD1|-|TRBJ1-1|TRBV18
TGTGCCAGCTCACCGTACCGGGACAGGGCCTTGAACACTGAAGCTTTCTTT
CASSPYRDRALNTEAFF
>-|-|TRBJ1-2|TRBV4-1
TGCGCCAGCAGCCAAGATAGGGAGAGTAACTATGGCTACACCTTC
CASSQDRESNYGYTF
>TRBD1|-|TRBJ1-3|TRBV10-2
TGCGCCAGCAGTGAGTCAGGGGACAGGCGGAACACCATATATTTT
CASSESGDRRNTIYF
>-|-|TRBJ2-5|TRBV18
TGTGCCAGCTCCCCCCCTCGGGCAGGGAGGGAGACCCAGTACTTC
CASSPPRAGRETQYF
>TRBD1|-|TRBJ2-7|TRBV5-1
TGCGCCAGCAGCTTGGCCAGGGGGTACGAGCAGTACTTC
CASSLARGYEQYF
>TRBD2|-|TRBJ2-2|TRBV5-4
TGTGCCAGCAGTCGACTAGCGGGAGGGTTTGGTCTCAACACCGGGGAGCTGTTTTTT
CASSRLAGGFGLNTGELFF
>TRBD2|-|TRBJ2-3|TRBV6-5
TGTGCCAGCAGTCAACTAGCGGCCCCCACAGATACGCAGTATTTT
CASSQLAAPTDTQYF